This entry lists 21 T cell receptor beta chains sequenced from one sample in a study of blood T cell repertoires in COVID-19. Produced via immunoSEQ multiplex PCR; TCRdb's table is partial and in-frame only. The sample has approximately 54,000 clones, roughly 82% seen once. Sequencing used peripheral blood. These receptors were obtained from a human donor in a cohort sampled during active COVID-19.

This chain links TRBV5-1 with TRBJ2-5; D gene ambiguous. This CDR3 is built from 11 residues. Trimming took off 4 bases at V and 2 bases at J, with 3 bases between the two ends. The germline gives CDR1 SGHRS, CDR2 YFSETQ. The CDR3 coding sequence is TGCGCCAGCAGCCTACAAGAGACCCAGTACTTC. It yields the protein CASSLQETQYF.

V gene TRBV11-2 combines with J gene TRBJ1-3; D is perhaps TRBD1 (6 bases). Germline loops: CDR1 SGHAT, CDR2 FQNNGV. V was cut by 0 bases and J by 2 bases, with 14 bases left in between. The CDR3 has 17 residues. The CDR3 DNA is TGTGCCAGCAGCTTAGATTACCGGGACACCGCTGGAAACACCATATATTTT. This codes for CASSLDYRDTAGNTIYF.

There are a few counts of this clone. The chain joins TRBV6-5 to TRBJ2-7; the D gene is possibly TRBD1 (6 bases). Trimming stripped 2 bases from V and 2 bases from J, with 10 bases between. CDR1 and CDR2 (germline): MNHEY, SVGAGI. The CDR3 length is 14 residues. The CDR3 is CASSYRDTAYEQYF. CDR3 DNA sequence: TGTGCCAGCAGTTACCGGGACACGGCCTACGAGCAGTACTTC.

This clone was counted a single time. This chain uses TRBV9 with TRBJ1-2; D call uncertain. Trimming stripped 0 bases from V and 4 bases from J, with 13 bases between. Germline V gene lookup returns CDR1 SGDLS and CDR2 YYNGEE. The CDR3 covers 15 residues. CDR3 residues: CASSVEAREGYGYTF. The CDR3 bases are TGTGCCAGCAGCGTAGAGGCCCGGGAGGGCTATGGCTACACCTTC. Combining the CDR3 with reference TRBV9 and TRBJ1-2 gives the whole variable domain DSGVTQTPKHLITATGQRVTLRCSPRSGDLSVYWYQQSLDQGLQFLIQYYNGEERAKGNILERFSAQQFPDLHSELNLSSLELGDSALYFCASSVEAREGYGYTFGSGTRLTVV.

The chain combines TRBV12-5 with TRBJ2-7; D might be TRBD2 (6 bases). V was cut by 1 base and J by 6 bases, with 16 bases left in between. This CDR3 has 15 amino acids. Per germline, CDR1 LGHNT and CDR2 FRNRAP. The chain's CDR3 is CASGLGGAGTSEQYF. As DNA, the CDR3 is TGTGCTAGTGGTTTGGGGGGAGCAGGGACTTCCGAGCAGTACTTC.

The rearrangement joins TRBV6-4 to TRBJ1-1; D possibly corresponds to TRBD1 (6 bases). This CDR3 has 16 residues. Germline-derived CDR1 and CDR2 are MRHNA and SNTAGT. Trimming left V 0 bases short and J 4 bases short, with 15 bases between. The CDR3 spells CASSDSIQGETTEAFF. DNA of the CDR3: TGTGCCAGCAGTGACTCAATACAGGGTGAGACCACTGAAGCTTTCTTT.

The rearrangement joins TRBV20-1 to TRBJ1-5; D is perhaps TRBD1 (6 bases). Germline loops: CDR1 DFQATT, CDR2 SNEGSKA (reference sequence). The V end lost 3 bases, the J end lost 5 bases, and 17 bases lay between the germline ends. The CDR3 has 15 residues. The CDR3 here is CSASSPQGRDQPQHF. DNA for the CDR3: TGCAGTGCTAGTAGTCCACAGGGACGGGATCAGCCCCAGCATTTT.

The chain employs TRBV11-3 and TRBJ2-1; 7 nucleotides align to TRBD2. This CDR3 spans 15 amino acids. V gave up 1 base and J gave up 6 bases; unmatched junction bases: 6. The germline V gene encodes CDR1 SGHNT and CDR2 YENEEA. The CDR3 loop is CASSLGREGRNEQFF. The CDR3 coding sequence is TGTGCCAGCAGCTTAGGGAGGGAGGGCCGCAATGAGCAGTTCTTC. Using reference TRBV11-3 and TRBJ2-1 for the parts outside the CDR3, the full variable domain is EAGVVQSPRYKIIEKKQPVAFWCNPISGHNTLYWYLQNLGQGPELLIRYENEEAVDDSQLPKDRFSAERLKGVDSTLKIQPAELGDSAVYLCASSLGREGRNEQFFGPGTRLTVL.

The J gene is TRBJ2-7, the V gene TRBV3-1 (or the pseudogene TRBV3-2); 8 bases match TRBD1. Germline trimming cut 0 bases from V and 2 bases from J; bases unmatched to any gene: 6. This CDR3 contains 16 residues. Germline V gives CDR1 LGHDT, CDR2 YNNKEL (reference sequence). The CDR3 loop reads CASSQDPDRGTYEQYF. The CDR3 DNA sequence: TGTGCCAGCAGCCAAGATCCAGACAGGGGAACCTACGAGCAGTACTTC.

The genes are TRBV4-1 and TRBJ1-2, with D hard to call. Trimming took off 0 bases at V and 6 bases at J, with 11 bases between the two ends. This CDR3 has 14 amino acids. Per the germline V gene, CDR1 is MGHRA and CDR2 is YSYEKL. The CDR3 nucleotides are TGCGCCAGCAGCCAAGATTCCCGAGTCGATGGCTACACCTTC. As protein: CASSQDSRVDGYTF.

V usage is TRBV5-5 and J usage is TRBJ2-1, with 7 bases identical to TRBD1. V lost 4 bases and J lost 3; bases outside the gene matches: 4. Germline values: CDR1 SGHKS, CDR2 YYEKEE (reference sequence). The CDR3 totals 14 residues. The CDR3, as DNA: TGTGCCAGCAGCATACGGGACAGCTACAATGAGCAGTTCTTC. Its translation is CASSIRDSYNEQFF.

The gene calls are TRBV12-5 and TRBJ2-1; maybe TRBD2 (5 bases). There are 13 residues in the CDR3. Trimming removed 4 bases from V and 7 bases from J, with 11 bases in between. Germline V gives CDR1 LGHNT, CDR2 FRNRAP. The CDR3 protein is CASGSTRGNEQFF. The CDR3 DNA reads TGTGCTAGTGGTTCAACACGGGGTAATGAGCAGTTCTTC.

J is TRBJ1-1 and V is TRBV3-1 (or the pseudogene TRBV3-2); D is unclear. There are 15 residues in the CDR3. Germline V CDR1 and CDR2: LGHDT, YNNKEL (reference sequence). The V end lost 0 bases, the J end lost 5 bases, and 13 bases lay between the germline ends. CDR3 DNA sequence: TGTGCCAGCAGCCAAGAGGGTACGGGAGGGACTGAAGCTTTCTTT. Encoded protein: CASSQEGTGGTEAFF.

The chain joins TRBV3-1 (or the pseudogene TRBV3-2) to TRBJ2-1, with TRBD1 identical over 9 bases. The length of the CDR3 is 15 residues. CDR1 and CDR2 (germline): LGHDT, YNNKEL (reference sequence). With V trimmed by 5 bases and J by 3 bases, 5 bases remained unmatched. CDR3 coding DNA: TGTGCCAGCAGCGTACCGGGACAGGGCTACAATGAGCAGTTCTTC. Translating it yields CASSVPGQGYNEQFF.

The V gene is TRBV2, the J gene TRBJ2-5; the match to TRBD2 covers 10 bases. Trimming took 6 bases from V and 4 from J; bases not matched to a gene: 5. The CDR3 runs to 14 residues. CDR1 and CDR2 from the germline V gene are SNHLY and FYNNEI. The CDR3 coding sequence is TGTGCCAGCAGGAGCGGGGGGGGCGCAGAGACCCAGTACTTC. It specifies CASRSGGGAETQYF.

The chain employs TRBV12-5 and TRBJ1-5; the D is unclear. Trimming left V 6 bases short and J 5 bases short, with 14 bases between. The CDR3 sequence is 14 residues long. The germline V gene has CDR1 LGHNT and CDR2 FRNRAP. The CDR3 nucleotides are TGTGCTAGTGGCCTTTTCGGGTCCGATCAGCCCCAGCATTTT. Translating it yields CASGLFGSDQPQHF.

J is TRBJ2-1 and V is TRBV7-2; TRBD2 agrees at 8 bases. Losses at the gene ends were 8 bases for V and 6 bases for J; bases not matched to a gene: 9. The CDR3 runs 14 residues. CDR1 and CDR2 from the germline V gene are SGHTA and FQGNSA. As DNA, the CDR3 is TGTGCCAGCCGATTCGGGAGGGCGACCAATGAGCAGTTCTTC. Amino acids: CASRFGRATNEQFF.

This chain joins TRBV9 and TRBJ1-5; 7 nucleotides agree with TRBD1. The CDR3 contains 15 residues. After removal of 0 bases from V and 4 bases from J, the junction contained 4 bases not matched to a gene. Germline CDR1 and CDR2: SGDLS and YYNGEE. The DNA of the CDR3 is TGTGCCAGCAGCGTAGAAGGGGGCGCGAATCAGCCCCAGCATTTT. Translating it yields CASSVEGGANQPQHF.

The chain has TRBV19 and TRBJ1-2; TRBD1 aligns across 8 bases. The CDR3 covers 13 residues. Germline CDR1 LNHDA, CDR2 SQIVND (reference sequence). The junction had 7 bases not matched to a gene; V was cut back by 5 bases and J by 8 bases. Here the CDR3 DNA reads TGTGCCAGTAGTCCTCAGGGGGCGGAAGGCTACACCTTC. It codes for CASSPQGAEGYTF.

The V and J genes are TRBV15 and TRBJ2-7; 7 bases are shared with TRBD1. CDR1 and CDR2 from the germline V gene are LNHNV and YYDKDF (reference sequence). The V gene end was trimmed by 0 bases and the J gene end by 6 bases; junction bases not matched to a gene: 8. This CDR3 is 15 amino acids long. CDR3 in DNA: TGTGCCACCAGCAGAGATCCCGGGGCAGGGGGCGAGCAGTACTTC. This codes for CATSRDPGAGGEQYF.

CDR3: CASSLGTSGEETQYF. The CDR3 DNA sequence: TGTGCCAGCAGCCTGGGGACTAGCGGAGAAGAGACCCAGTACTTC. V is TRBV9 and J is TRBJ2-5; 11 bases are a match to TRBD2. Germline V gives CDR1 SGDLS, CDR2 YYNGEE. With 4 bases clipped from V and 3 bases from J, the junction kept 5 bases outside the gene matches. The CDR3 runs to 15 residues. Supplemented by reference TRBV9 and TRBJ2-5, the full variable domain reads DSGVTQTPKHLITATGQRVTLRCSPRSGDLSVYWYQQSLDQGLQFLIQYYNGEERAKGNILERFSAQQFPDLHSELNLSSLELGDSALYFCASSLGTSGEETQYFGPGTRLLVL.